This section outlines one T cell receptor (beta chain) sequence together with its context. This sample was taken from a study of T cell changes during pregnancy in multiple sclerosis. The method was immunoSEQ multiplex PCR; TCRdb's version includes in-frame clones alone and lacks a portion of them. This table has under 50,000 clones, roughly 94% appearing once. V was pared by 3 bases and J by 7 bases, with 7 bases between. CDR1 and CDR2 from the germline V gene are MNHEY and SMNVEV (reference sequence). The CDR3 runs 12 residues. The material sequenced was CD8+ T cells from peripheral blood mononuclear cells, taken in the first trimester of pregnancy. This clonotype was sampled from a female donor with multiple sclerosis, enrolled in a pregnancy study. The chain joins TRBV27 to TRBJ1-5; D is possibly TRBD1 (6 bases). The CDR3 spells CASSFGGQPQHF. The CDR3 nucleotides read TGTGCCAGCAGTTTTGGGGGCCAGCCCCAGCATTTT.